This T cell receptor beta chain was found in a study of blood T cell repertoires in COVID-19 (TCRdb year 2020). Background for the entire study: Collaborator samples came from the United States, Italy and Spain and covered acute and convalescent phases of COVID-19. The prospective study material was composed of cDNA or gDNA derived from T cells, B-cell-depleted T cells, or PBMCs. Deeply sampled blood TCRbeta repertoires from subjects exposed to, actively infected with, or recovered from COVID-19 were included in the dataset. The repertoires were released in a freely available public database meant as a resource for research on the immune response to SARS-CoV-2. The samples were drawn from two sources: the first 160 participants of the ongoing ImmuneRACE study, and over 950 subjects contributed by 6 global collaborators. Nearly every sample came with metadata listing a de-identified subject ID, COVID-19 status, age in years and sex. Where available, HLA class I and class II types were taken from metadata supplied by the sample provider and were not determined by assay-based typing. The paper's findings and limits, for the study overall: Clinical and demographic metadata were provided uncurated, with the amount varying by source and participant.

The collaborating institutions used their own protocols to collect whole blood in K2EDTA tubes. For TCRbeta analysis, collaborators shipped samples as frozen whole blood, isolated PBMCs, or DNA extracted from either of those sample types. The junction shows trimming of 6 bases on V and 2 bases on J, plus 14 bases between the germline ends. Taken from cysteine to phenylalanine, the CDR3 has 15 residues. CDR3 DNA is the only sequence kept; it has 45 bases, read in frame from the first base. According to the germline V gene (reference sequence), CDR1 reads MNHEY and CDR2 reads SMNVEV. TCRbeta CDR3 regions were amplified from genomic DNA using the immunoSEQ Assay, a bias-controlled multiplex PCR. In the source study's methods: The number of nucleated cells in each sample was estimated from the amplification of reference gene primers within the assay. To quantify the absolute abundance of each unique TCRbeta CDR3 rearrangement, sequence reads were collapsed and filtered. For each sample, productive Simpson clonality was calculated as the square root of Simpson's diversity index over productive rearrangements. TCRdb obtained this table from immuneACCESS and retained in-frame rearrangements with V and J assigned. These tables miss some clones; where compared with another copy, unresolved V genes account for less than half of the shortfall, and the remainder is unexplained. That table gives V, J and clone size, and the DNA gave D and trimming. This sample has some 200,000 clones in its table, and roughly 94% of those were observed once. Around 1.2% of the sample goes to the ten largest clones.

Concerning this clone: Its antigen is currently not known. The sample holds no much larger clone one base away, and base qualities are not on file.

This TCR derives from a man aged 30 to 45 with acute or convalescent COVID-19. Sequenced sample: peripheral blood. Rearrangement joined TRBV27 to TRBJ1-5; no D segment can be confidently identified. The DNA reads TGTGCCAGCAGCCTATCTAAGGGAGGCAATCAGCCCCAGCATTTT. This is translated as CASSLSKGGNQPQHF.